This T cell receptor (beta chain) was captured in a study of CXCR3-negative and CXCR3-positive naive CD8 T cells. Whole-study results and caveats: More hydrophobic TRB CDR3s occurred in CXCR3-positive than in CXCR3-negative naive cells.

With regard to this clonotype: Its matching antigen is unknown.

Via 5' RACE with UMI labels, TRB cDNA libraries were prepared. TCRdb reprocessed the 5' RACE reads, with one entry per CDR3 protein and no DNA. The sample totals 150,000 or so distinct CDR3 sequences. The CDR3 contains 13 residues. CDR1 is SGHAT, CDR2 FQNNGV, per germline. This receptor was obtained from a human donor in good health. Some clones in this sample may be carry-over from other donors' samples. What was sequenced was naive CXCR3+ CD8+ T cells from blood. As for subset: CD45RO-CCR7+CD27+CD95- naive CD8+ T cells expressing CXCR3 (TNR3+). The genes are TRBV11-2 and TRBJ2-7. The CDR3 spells CASSFVTSYEQYF. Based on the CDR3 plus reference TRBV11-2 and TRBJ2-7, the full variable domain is EAGVAQSPRYKIIEKRQSVAFWCNPISGHATLYWYQQILGQGPKLLIQFQNNGVVDDSQLPKDRFSAERLKGVDSTLKIQPAKLEDSAVYLCASSFVTSYEQYFGPGTRLTVT.